Listed below are T cell receptor beta chains from one sample, sequenced in a study of T-cell memory formation after mild COVID-19. TCRdb re-called the 5' RACE reads with MiXCR, one entry per CDR3 protein. The sample holds some 320,000 distinct CDR3 sequences; roughly an eighth are singletons and the top ten take around a fifth. Sequencing was performed on PBMCs or a T cell subset sorted from them (not recorded which). The source is a man aged 18 to 29 who had mild COVID-19 (a few samples of this study predate the infection). Cell type and time point are not known. The CDR3 runs from the conserved cysteine through the conserved F or W. The D gene is left open where the match is weak. Clone size is stated in some rows and not others, as once, few, many or a class when expanded.

DNA,CDR3,D,J,size,V
TGTGCCACCAGCAGAGGACAGTTACCAAATGAAAAACTGTTTTTT,CATSRGQLPNEKLFF,.,TRBJ1-4,few,TRBV15
TGTGCCAGCAGTTCCCCAGGGAATCAGCCCCAGCATTTT,CASSSPGNQPQHF,.,TRBJ1-5,many,TRBV6-2/TRBV6-3
TGTGCCAGCAGCTCAATTGGGACGGGGGCCACAGATACGCAGTATTTT,CASSSIGTGATDTQYF,.,TRBJ2-3,many,TRBV11-2
TGTGCCAGCAGTGATAACAATGAGCAGTTCTTC,CASSDNNEQFF,.,TRBJ2-1,few,TRBV2
TGTGCCAGCAGCTTAGCGCTTGGGACCCAAGAGACCCAGTACTTC,CASSLALGTQETQYF,.,TRBJ2-5,many,TRBV7-9
TGCGCCAGCAGCCCCAGGGGTGCCCATCAGCCCCAGCATTTT,CASSPRGAHQPQHF,.,TRBJ1-5,few,TRBV5-1
TGTGCCAGCAGTTCCAGGGGATCCCACGAGCAGTACTTC,CASSSRGSHEQYF,.,TRBJ2-7,few,TRBV12-3/TRBV12-4
TGTGCCAGCTCACCAATGTATGTGGCAGGGGTCGACAAAAACATTCAGTACTTC,CASSPMYVAGVDKNIQYF,.,TRBJ2-4,few,TRBV18
TGTGCCAACATCATCCCTCCGAGACTGGGCACAGATACGCAGTATTTT,CANIIPPRLGTDTQYF,.,TRBJ2-3,few,TRBV7-9
TGTGCCAGCAGCTTAGTAGGGGAGACCCAGTACTTC,CASSLVGETQYF,.,TRBJ2-5,many,TRBV5-1
TGCAGTGCTTTTGAGACAGGGTGGAATTCACCCCTCCACTTT,CSAFETGWNSPLHF,TRBD1,TRBJ1-6,.,TRBV20-1
TGTGCCACCGGGGTGGGGCTAGCGGGGGTTTCCACAGATACGCAGTATTTT,CATGVGLAGVSTDTQYF,TRBD2,TRBJ2-3,many,TRBV25-1
TGTGCCAGCAGTTACTCTATGCTCGGGGGCCAAACCAACTATGGCTACACCTTC,CASSYSMLGGQTNYGYTF,.,TRBJ1-2,few,TRBV6-2/TRBV6-3
TGCAGTGCTAGAGATCTATCGGGGATGGGGGAGCTGTTTTTT,CSARDLSGMGELFF,.,TRBJ2-2,.,TRBV20-1
TGTGCCAGCATTGGGGAGACCCAGTACTTC,CASIGETQYF,.,TRBJ2-5,.,TRBV6-5
TGTGCCACCAGCAGAGGGAGGTCCTACGAGCAGTACTTC,CATSRGRSYEQYF,.,TRBJ2-7,.,TRBV15
TGTGCCAGCAGCCGGTTCTCCGGGGGCTCCTACGAGCAGTACTTC,CASSRFSGGSYEQYF,.,TRBJ2-7,.,TRBV3-1
TGCGCCAGCAGCTTGGAAGGGGGGAGACACGAGACCCAGTACTTC,CASSLEGGRHETQYF,.,TRBJ2-5,.,TRBV5-1
TGCGCCAGCAGCGCGACAGGGATTTCTTTCTTT,CASSATGISFF,TRBD1,TRBJ1-1,.,TRBV5-1
TGTGCCAGCAGCTTGGAACGAAGCACTGAAGCTTTCTTT,CASSLERSTEAFF,.,TRBJ1-1,few,TRBV5-6
TGTGCCAGCAGCTTAAGTAGCCCGCCCCAAGAGACCCAGTACTTC,CASSLSSPPQETQYF,.,TRBJ2-5,few,TRBV5-4
TGCGCCAGCAGCACCTCACCCGGGACTAGCGGTTACAATGAGCAGTTCTTC,CASSTSPGTSGYNEQFF,TRBD2,TRBJ2-1,many,TRBV5-1
TGTGCCAGCAGCGCCCGAATTCGGGGAGATACGCAGTATTTT,CASSARIRGDTQYF,.,TRBJ2-3,.,TRBV7-2
TGTGCCAGCAGCTTCTTCGTGGGGGGGACCAAAAACATTCAGCACTTC,CASSFFVGGTKNIQHF,TRBD2,TRBJ2-4,few,TRBV7-8
TGTGCCAGCACCCAAGGAGCGGGGAGATCCTACGAGCAGTACTTC,CASTQGAGRSYEQYF,TRBD2,TRBJ2-7,.,TRBV7-2
TGTGCCACCAGTGATTCGCAGGGGGCCACAGATACGCAGTATTTT,CATSDSQGATDTQYF,TRBD1,TRBJ2-3,many,TRBV24-1
TGTGCCAGCAGACCATCGGCCTACGAGCAGTACTTC,CASRPSAYEQYF,.,TRBJ2-7,.,TRBV12-3/TRBV12-4
TGCGCCAGCAGCTGGGGACTAGCTGCAGATACGCAGTATTTT,CASSWGLAADTQYF,TRBD2,TRBJ2-3,few,TRBV5-1
TGCGCCAGCAGCTTCCTCGGCAGGGAATCGATTCAGTCTAATGAAAAACTGTTTTTT,CASSFLGRESIQSNEKLFF,.,TRBJ1-4,.,TRBV5-1
TGCGCCAGCAGTAATGGGATTGAAGCTTTCTTT,CASSNGIEAFF,.,TRBJ1-1,.,TRBV23-1
TGTGCCAGCAGTTACGGGGGGCCGGGAAATGAGCAGTTCTTC,CASSYGGPGNEQFF,.,TRBJ2-1,.,TRBV6-5
TGTGCCAGCCTTAGACTAAACACCGGGGAGCTGTTTTTT,CASLRLNTGELFF,.,TRBJ2-2,.,TRBV2
TGTGCCAGCAGCCTAACAAGGTACGCTGAAGCTTTCTTT,CASSLTRYAEAFF,.,TRBJ1-1,few,TRBV7-2
TGTGCCAGCAGCCCTAGGGTGGGGGCGCGGTATGGCTACACCTTC,CASSPRVGARYGYTF,.,TRBJ1-2,.,TRBV12-3/TRBV12-4
TGTGCCAGCAGTTCTCCGACTAGCGGGGTCGGCTACGAGCAGTACTTC,CASSSPTSGVGYEQYF,TRBD2,TRBJ2-7,.,TRBV6-2/TRBV6-3
TGTGCCAGCTCACCGCCGGACCCGGACAGGGGGAGGAATTCACCCCTCCACTTT,CASSPPDPDRGRNSPLHF,TRBD1,TRBJ1-6,few,TRBV18
TGTGCCAGCAGTTTGAGGGACTATGGCTACACCTTC,CASSLRDYGYTF,.,TRBJ1-2,many,TRBV12-3/TRBV12-4
TGCGCCAGCAGCCAAGATCCCAGGGACGAGACCCAGTACTTC,CASSQDPRDETQYF,.,TRBJ2-5,few,TRBV4-1
TGCAGTGCTTCCGCCGGGACAGGGGGCTACGAGCAGTACTTC,CSASAGTGGYEQYF,TRBD1,TRBJ2-7,many,TRBV20-1
TGCGCCAGCAGCTTGGCCGGGTCCAGCACGGACAATGAGCAGTTCTTC,CASSLAGSSTDNEQFF,.,TRBJ2-1,few,TRBV5-1
TGTGCCAGCAGCTTAGACTACCTCCGGGAGACCCAGTACTTC,CASSLDYLRETQYF,.,TRBJ2-5,.,TRBV7-2